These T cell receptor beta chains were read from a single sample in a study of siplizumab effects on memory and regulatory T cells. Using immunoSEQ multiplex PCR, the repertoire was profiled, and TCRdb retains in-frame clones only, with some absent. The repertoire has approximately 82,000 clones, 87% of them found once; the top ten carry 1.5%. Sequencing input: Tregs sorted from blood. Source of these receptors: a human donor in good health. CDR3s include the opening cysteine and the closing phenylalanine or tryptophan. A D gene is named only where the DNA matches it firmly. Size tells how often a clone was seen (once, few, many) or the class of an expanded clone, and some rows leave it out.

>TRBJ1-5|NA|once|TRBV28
CASKTVTGPQHF
TGTGCCAGCAAAACCGTGACGGGGCCCCAGCATTTT
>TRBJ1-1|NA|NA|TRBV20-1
CSATPGVAAFF
TGCAGTGCTACCCCGGGGGTCGCGGCTTTCTTT
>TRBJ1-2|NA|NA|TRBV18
CASSPRMYGERDYGYTF
TGTGCCAGCTCACCTCGGATGTACGGGGAACGGGACTATGGCTACACCTTC
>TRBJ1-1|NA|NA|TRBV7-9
CASSAIRDLNTEAFF
TGTGCCAGCAGCGCAATCCGGGACTTGAACACTGAAGCTTTCTTT
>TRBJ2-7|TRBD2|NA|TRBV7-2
CASSLVSSGGFEQYF
TGTGCCAGCAGCTTAGTTAGTAGCGGGGGTTTCGAGCAGTACTTC
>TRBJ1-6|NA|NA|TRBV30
CAWSVLATDSPLHF
TGTGCCTGGAGTGTACTCGCGACGGACTCACCCCTCCACTTT
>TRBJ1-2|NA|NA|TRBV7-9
CASSNRGEGNFYGYTF
TGTGCCAGCAGCAACCGGGGTGAGGGGAACTTCTATGGCTACACCTTC
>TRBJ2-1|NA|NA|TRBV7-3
CASSLGQGLGEQFF
TGTGCCAGCAGCTTAGGGCAGGGGCTAGGTGAGCAGTTCTTC
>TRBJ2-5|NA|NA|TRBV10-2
CASSVHPEETQYF
TGCGCCAGCAGTGTCCACCCGGAAGAGACCCAGTACTTC
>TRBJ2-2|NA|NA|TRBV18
CASSRGNTGELFF
TGTGCCAGCTCACGAGGGAACACCGGGGAGCTGTTTTTT
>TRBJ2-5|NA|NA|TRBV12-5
CASGFLSGETQYF
TGTGCTAGTGGTTTTTTAAGCGGAGAGACCCAGTACTTC
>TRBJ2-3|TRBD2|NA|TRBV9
CASSPEAGENTDTQYF
TGTGCCAGCAGCCCCGAAGCGGGGGAAAATACAGATACGCAGTATTTT
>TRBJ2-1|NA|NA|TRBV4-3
CASSQRLDYNEQFF
TGCGCCAGCAGCCAACGACTAGACTACAATGAGCAGTTCTTC
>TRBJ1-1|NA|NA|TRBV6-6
CASSLGGRTFF
TGTGCCAGCAGTTTGGGGGGACGAACTTTCTTT
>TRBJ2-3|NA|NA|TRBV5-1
CASSLDRGSTDTQYF
TGCGCCAGCAGCTTGGATCGGGGAAGCACAGATACGCAGTATTTT
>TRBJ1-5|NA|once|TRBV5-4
CASSLIGEPQHF
TGTGCCAGCAGCTTGATCGGGGAGCCCCAGCATTTT
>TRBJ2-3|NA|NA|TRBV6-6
CASDLQGTDTQYF
TGTGCCAGCGATCTGCAGGGGACAGATACGCAGTATTTT
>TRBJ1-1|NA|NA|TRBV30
CAWSVRVNTEAFF
TGTGCCTGGAGTGTACGGGTGAACACTGAAGCTTTCTTT
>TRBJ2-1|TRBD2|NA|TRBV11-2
CASSEIGTTSYNEQFF
TGTGCCAGCAGCGAAATCGGGACTACGTCCTACAATGAGCAGTTCTTC
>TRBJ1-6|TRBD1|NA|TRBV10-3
CAICPGGSYNSPLHF
TGTGCCATCTGTCCAGGGGGGTCCTATAATTCACCCCTCCACTTT
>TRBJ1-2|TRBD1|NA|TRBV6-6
CASRHGQGNYGYTF
TGTGCCAGCAGACACGGACAGGGTAACTATGGCTACACCTTC
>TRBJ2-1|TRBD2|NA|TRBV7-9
CASSPGLAGVEQFF
TGTGCCAGCAGCCCAGGACTAGCGGGGGTTGAGCAGTTCTTC
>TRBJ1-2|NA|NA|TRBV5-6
CASRFGGHGYTF
TGTGCCAGCAGATTCGGGGGCCATGGCTACACCTTC
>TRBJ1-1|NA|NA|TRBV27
CASSSLEGWRTEAFF
TGTGCCAGCAGTTCACTCGAGGGTTGGCGCACTGAAGCTTTCTTT
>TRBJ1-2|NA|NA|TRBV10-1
CASQTDNYGYTF
TGCGCCAGTCAGACAGATAACTATGGCTACACCTTC
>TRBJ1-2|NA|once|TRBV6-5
CASSYRGYGYTF
TGTGCCAGCAGTTACAGAGGTTATGGCTACACCTTC
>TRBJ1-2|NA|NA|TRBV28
CASKETGGAYGYTF
TGTGCCAGTAAGGAGACGGGGGGAGCCTATGGCTACACCTTC
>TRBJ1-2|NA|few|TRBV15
CATSRGLGTSYGYTF
TGTGCCACCAGCAGAGGACTTGGAACAAGCTATGGCTACACCTTC
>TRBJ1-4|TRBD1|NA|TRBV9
CASSVSRDRETNEKLFF
TGTGCCAGCAGCGTATCCCGGGACAGGGAGACTAATGAAAAACTGTTTTTT
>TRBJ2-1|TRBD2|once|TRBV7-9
CASLARGGSYNEQFF
TGTGCCAGCTTGGCCCGGGGGGGCTCCTACAATGAGCAGTTCTTC
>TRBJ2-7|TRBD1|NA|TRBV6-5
CASSFRDRGLVQYF
TGTGCCAGCAGTTTCCGGGACAGGGGACTTGTGCAGTACTTC
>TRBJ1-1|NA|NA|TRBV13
CASSLRPRGDTEAFF
TGTGCCAGCAGCTTACGGCCGAGGGGGGACACTGAAGCTTTCTTT
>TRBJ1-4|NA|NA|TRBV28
CASSLIDSPMEGEKLFF
TGTGCCAGCAGTTTAATAGACAGCCCGATGGAGGGAGAAAAACTGTTTTTT
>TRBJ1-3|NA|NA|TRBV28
CASSLSTGSSGNTIYF
TGTGCCAGCAGTTTGAGTACGGGGAGCTCTGGAAACACCATATATTTT
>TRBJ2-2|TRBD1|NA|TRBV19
CASTGQGSTGELFF
TGTGCCAGTACCGGACAGGGTAGCACCGGGGAGCTGTTTTTT
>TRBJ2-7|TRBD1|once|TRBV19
CASSRGSVYEQYF
TGTGCCAGTAGCAGGGGGAGCGTGTACGAGCAGTACTTC
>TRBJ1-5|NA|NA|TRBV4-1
CASSQFWGGPDQPQHF
TGCGCCAGCAGCCAGTTTTGGGGGGGGCCCGACCAGCCCCAGCATTTT
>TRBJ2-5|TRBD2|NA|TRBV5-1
CASSSGTSGGAGETQYF
TGCGCCAGCAGCTCCGGGACTAGCGGGGGGGCCGGAGAGACCCAGTACTTC
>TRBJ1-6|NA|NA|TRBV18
CASSPQGVDNSPLHF
TGTGCCAGCTCACCACAGGGGGTGGATAATTCACCCCTCCACTTT
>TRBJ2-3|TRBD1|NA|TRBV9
CASSEGQGPNTDTQYF
TGTGCCAGCAGCGAGGGACAGGGGCCCAACACAGATACGCAGTATTTT
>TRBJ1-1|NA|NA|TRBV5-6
CASSATVRGTEAFF
TGTGCCAGCAGCGCGACCGTGCGGGGCACTGAAGCTTTCTTT
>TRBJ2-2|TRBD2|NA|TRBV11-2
CASSLVSSGGRAGELFF
TGTGCCAGCAGCTTAGTCTCTAGCGGGGGAAGGGCCGGGGAGCTGTTTTTT
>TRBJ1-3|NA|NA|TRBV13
CASRRGGLGNTIYF
TGTGCCAGCCGCCGGGGCGGTTTAGGAAACACCATATATTTT
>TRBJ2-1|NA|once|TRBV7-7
CASSDSKGWSEQFF
TGTGCCAGCAGCGACAGTAAAGGGTGGAGCGAGCAGTTCTTC
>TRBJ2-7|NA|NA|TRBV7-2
CASSPQSYEQYF
TGTGCCAGCAGCCCGCAGTCCTACGAGCAGTACTTC
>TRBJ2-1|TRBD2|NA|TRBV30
CAWIRAGGLNEQFF
TGTGCCTGGATTCGAGCGGGGGGGCTAAATGAGCAGTTCTTC
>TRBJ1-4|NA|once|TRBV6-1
CASRVNEKLFF
TGTGCCAGCAGGGTCAATGAAAAACTGTTTTTT